These 6 T cell receptor beta chains came from one sample sequenced in a study of blood T cell repertoires in COVID-19. The repertoire was sequenced with immunoSEQ multiplex PCR; TCRdb's copy has only in-frame clones and lacks some. The sample includes about 60,000 clones, under 80% of them seen just once. The sequencing sample was made of peripheral blood. These receptors all come from a human donor in a cohort sampled during active COVID-19.

The chain has TRBV4-1 and TRBJ2-5; D ambiguous. The germline gives CDR1 MGHRA, CDR2 YSYEKL. The CDR3 is 14 amino acids. Trimming took 4 bases from V and 1 from J, leaving 10 bases between them. CDR3 protein: CASSPPGSQETQYF. CDR3 DNA sequence: TGCGCCAGCAGCCCGCCAGGTTCCCAAGAGACCCAGTACTTC.

The chain joins TRBV2 to TRBJ1-1, with no clear D. From germline, CDR1 is SNHLY and CDR2 FYNNEI. The CDR3 length is 13 residues. The germline V and J ends were trimmed by 8 bases and 1 base, with 11 bases remaining between them. The CDR3 here is CASALVSNTEAFF. CDR3 bases: TGTGCCAGCGCCTTAGTCTCGAACACTGAAGCTTTCTTT.

The chain has TRBV7-8 and TRBJ2-1, with D possibly being TRBD1 (6 bases). Germline loops: CDR1 SGHVS, CDR2 FQNEAQ. Deletions cut 0 bases from V and 6 bases from J, with 18 bases between. There are 17 residues in the CDR3. The CDR3 loop is CASSLAFRTEGFNEQFF. The CDR3 nucleotides read TGTGCCAGCAGCTTAGCTTTCCGGACAGAGGGCTTCAATGAGCAGTTCTTC.

This clone was picked up a small number of times. The chain's CDR3 is CASSLVRNYEQYF. In DNA, the CDR3 is TGTGCCAGCAGTTTAGTGAGGAACTACGAGCAGTACTTC. V is TRBV27 and J is TRBJ2-7; D uncertain. CDR3 size: 13 residues. Germline-derived CDR1 and CDR2 are MNHEY and SMNVEV (reference sequence). The ends were cut back, 2 bases at V and 3 bases at J, with 8 bases in the middle.

The rearrangement links TRBV6-6 to TRBJ1-4; D is undetermined. V was pared by 5 bases and J by 7 bases, with 8 bases between. The CDR3 consists of 12 residues. The V gene's germline CDR1 is MNHNY and CDR2 SVGAGI (reference sequence). This chain's CDR3 is CASSQNIEKLFF. CDR3 DNA: TGTGCCAGCAGTCAGAACATTGAAAAACTGTTTTTT.

The chain carries TRBV15 and TRBJ2-2; the match to TRBD2 covers 9 bases. There are 16 residues in the CDR3. The ends lost 5 bases at V and 1 base at J; junction bases unmatched: 5. Looked up from germline, CDR1 is LNHNV and CDR2 is YYDKDF (reference sequence). Here the CDR3 DNA reads TGTGCCACCAGCGCGGGGACTAGCCGGAACACCGGGGAGCTGTTTTTT. Translating gives CATSAGTSRNTGELFF. Full variable domain (rest looked up from reference TRBV15 and TRBJ2-2): DAMVIQNPRYQVTQFGKPVTLSCSQTLNHNVMYWYQQKSSQAPKLLFHYYDKDFNNEADTPDNFQSRRPNTSFCFLDIRSPGLGDTAMYLCATSAGTSRNTGELFFGEGSRLTVL.